Listed below are T cell receptor beta chains from one sample, sequenced in a study of blood T cell repertoires in COVID-19. The data were produced by immunoSEQ multiplex PCR, yet TCRdb's version contains in-frame clones alone and is incomplete. Among 310,000 or so clones listed, roughly 87% were seen once. Sequencing was carried out using peripheral blood. Receptor source: a woman between 45 and 60 years old who had recovered from COVID-19. CDR3s leave out the opening cysteine and the closing phenylalanine or tryptophan. D genes are given only for firm matches. Expanded clones get a size class; other rows say once, few or many, or leave the size out.

d_call	v_call	clone_size	j_call	cdr3_aa
TRBD1	TRBV5-8	NA	TRBJ1-6	ASSRDRGNSPLH
NA	TRBV28	NA	TRBJ2-2	ATFNGELF
NA	TRBV18	NA	TRBJ2-6	ASSPVDSLRSGANVLT
TRBD1	TRBV29-1	NA	TRBJ1-3	SVAAGGSGNTIY
TRBD2	TRBV11-2	NA	TRBJ2-3	ASSLQAGRMGTQY
TRBD1	TRBV4-1	NA	TRBJ1-2	ASSQDGGQVVYGYT
TRBD2	TRBV5-8	NA	TRBJ2-5	ASSQGLAGARETQY
TRBD2	TRBV5-1	NA	TRBJ2-3	ASSSGLAGSTDTQY
NA	TRBV5-1	NA	TRBJ2-5	ASSLNREGETQY
NA	TRBV5-6	NA	TRBJ1-2	ASSPRPGSNYGYT
TRBD2	TRBV5-6	NA	TRBJ2-3	ASSFGAGGLIDTQY
TRBD1	TRBV18	once	TRBJ1-5	ASSDRQGAPNQPQH
TRBD1	TRBV11-1	NA	TRBJ2-2	ASSLGDRHTGELF
NA	TRBV20-1	few	TRBJ2-5	SASASGGQETQY
NA	TRBV6-5	NA	TRBJ1-2	ASSRTEGGYT
TRBD2	TRBV5-1	NA	TRBJ2-3	ASSELGGLAGGPGDTQY
TRBD1	TRBV6-5	NA	TRBJ1-4	ASSPPGQGGEKLF
NA	TRBV4-3	NA	TRBJ1-5	ASSQVTSGQPQH
NA	TRBV28	NA	TRBJ1-1	ASSLSSPAEAF
NA	TRBV2	NA	TRBJ2-7	ASLGRENEQY
TRBD1	TRBV4-3	many	TRBJ2-7	ASSQDRDRGRGGHEQY
TRBD1	TRBV5-1	NA	TRBJ1-1	ASSSGTAKEAF
NA	TRBV11-2	NA	TRBJ2-1	ASSRGDLGEQF
TRBD1	TRBV4-2	NA	TRBJ2-5	ASSQRTGYGETQY
NA	TRBV5-4	NA	TRBJ2-3	ASSFGSWFGGTDTQY
NA	TRBV28	NA	TRBJ2-3	ASSSTASTDTQY
NA	TRBV19	NA	TRBJ1-2	ASSITYRNNYGYT
TRBD2	TRBV19	NA	TRBJ2-2	ASRRTTSGGSSGELF
NA	TRBV7-9	NA	TRBJ2-5	ASSLSGEGETQY
TRBD1	TRBV6-2/TRBV6-3	NA	TRBJ2-7	ASSYLDRGEQY
NA	TRBV18	NA	TRBJ2-3	ASSPLAGGGIRDTQY
TRBD1	TRBV18	once	TRBJ2-1	ASSIDRGNEQF
NA	TRBV4-2	NA	TRBJ2-6	ASSQVSGANVLT
NA	TRBV9	NA	TRBJ1-6	ASSPWDSLGSPLH
TRBD1	TRBV5-1	NA	TRBJ1-1	ASSFLTGVEHTEAF
NA	TRBV28	NA	TRBJ2-2	ASSFQGYTGELF
NA	TRBV7-3	once	TRBJ1-1	ASSPSGVTEAF
TRBD2	TRBV28	NA	TRBJ2-5	ASSYLADQETQY
NA	TRBV7-6	NA	TRBJ2-2	ASSLAPRVTGELF
TRBD2	TRBV5-4	NA	TRBJ2-3	ASSLTSGNTDTQY
NA	TRBV18	NA	TRBJ1-1	ASSPPSRSNTEAF
NA	TRBV5-5	NA	TRBJ1-2	ASSLEGVRGYT
NA	TRBV28	NA	TRBJ1-1	ASSFRGTEAF
NA	TRBV6-6	NA	TRBJ1-2	ASSSSGAGYT
NA	TRBV7-2	NA	TRBJ2-2	ASSPTRTGELF
TRBD1	TRBV5-1	few	TRBJ1-1	ASSFTGDTEAF
NA	TRBV4-3	NA	TRBJ2-7	ASSQDPVSEQY
NA	TRBV29-1	NA	TRBJ2-5	SVERGTKETQY
NA	TRBV5-4	NA	TRBJ1-4	ASSLGQDKNEKLF
NA	TRBV18	many	TRBJ1-1	ASSDAGEAF
TRBD1	TRBV11-1	NA	TRBJ2-5	ASRYRDREETQY
TRBD1	TRBV11-2	NA	TRBJ2-3	ASSRRQGGADTQY
NA	TRBV18	NA	TRBJ2-1	ASSPELSVHEQF
TRBD1	TRBV4-1	NA	TRBJ2-7	ASSQDRSQGAHEQY
NA	TRBV5-6	NA	TRBJ1-5	ASSLGRISNQPQH
NA	TRBV27	NA	TRBJ1-1	ASTSSAGVTEAF